One and the same sample provided the 16 T cell receptor beta chains below, sequenced in a study of T cell repertoires in cytomegalovirus infection. Using its own MiXCR run on the reads, TCRdb lists one record per CDR3 protein. The sample lists hundreds of thousands of distinct CDR3 sequences; about 30% were seen once. These receptors are not linked to any known antigen. Material: cultured CD8+ T cells from PBMCs, obtained from culture after CMV antigen stimulation. These receptors were collected from a human donor in good health (CMV status not recorded). Some clones in this sample may be carry-over from other donors' samples.

Note on this clonotype: A much larger clone sits a single nucleotide away, making a read error possible. The rearrangement joins TRBV2 to TRBJ2-3; weak D call: TRBD2 (8 bases). V was clipped by 6 bases and J by 5 bases, with 24 bases between them. Germline V gene lookup returns CDR1 SNHLY and CDR2 FYNNEI. The CDR3 is 17 amino acids. DNA for the CDR3: TGTGCCAGCAGGACTAGCGAGGGGGCGATCAGGGTAGATACGCAGTATTTT. Its translation is CASRTSEGAIRVDTQYF.

This clonotype was found a few times. This chain links TRBV6-1 with TRBJ1-2, with 7 bases lining up with TRBD1. The length of the CDR3 is 14 residues. J gave up 3 bases and V 8 bases, and 9 bases lay outside the gene matches. Germline V CDR1 and CDR2: MNHNS, SASEGT. CDR3 sequence reads: CASSEDREDYGYTF. The CDR3 nucleotides are TGTGCCAGCTCCGAAGACAGGGAGGACTATGGCTACACCTTC.

V and J are TRBV29-1 and TRBJ2-5, with TRBD1 as a possible D gene (6 bases). Germline V CDR1 and CDR2: SQVTM, ANQGSEA. The V end was cut by 6 bases, the J end by 2 bases, with 10 bases between. The length of the CDR3 is 12 residues. DNA for the CDR3: TGCAGCGTCGTGACAGGTCAAGAGACCCAGTACTTC. It specifies CSVVTGQETQYF.

This chain joins TRBV19 and TRBJ1-1; D is ambiguous. Germline V gives CDR1 LNHDA, CDR2 SQIVND (reference sequence). Between the trimmed V and J ends, which lost 4 bases and 1 base, there was a span of 10 bases. The CDR3 runs 14 residues. DNA for the CDR3: TGTGCCAGTAGTACAGGACGGAAGAACACTGAAGCTTTCTTT. Translation gives CASSTGRKNTEAFF.

Only a few counts were recorded for this clonotype. The rearrangement joins TRBV6-5 to TRBJ1-1; 7 bases match TRBD1. V lost 6 bases and J lost 6; bases outside the gene matches: 7. This CDR3 spans 13 amino acids. CDR1 is MNHEY and CDR2 is SVGAGI in the germline V gene. DNA for the CDR3: TGTGCCAGCAGACAAACAGGGGTGCCTGAAGCTTTCTTT. Translating gives CASRQTGVPEAFF.

The CDR3 DNA reads as TGTGCCAGCTACCCGAGGGTGCAGGGTTTGAATGAGCAGTTCTTC. Residues: CASYPRVQGLNEQFF. The chain recombines TRBV5-6 with TRBJ2-1; D tentatively reads TRBD1 or TRBD2 (5 bases each). The CDR3 loop spans 15 amino acids. V shed 7 bases and J shed 7 bases, with 21 bases lying between them. The germline V gene encodes CDR1 SGHDT and CDR2 YYEEEE.

This clonotype was detected ten times or more. The chain links TRBV7-6 to TRBJ2-7; the D gene is possibly TRBD1 (6 bases). The CDR3 covers 13 residues. The V and J ends lost 3 bases and 2 bases respectively, with 8 bases between them. The germline V gene has CDR1 SGHVS and CDR2 FNYEAQ. The chain's CDR3 is CASSLPGAYEQYF. The CDR3 coding sequence is TGTGCCAGCAGCTTGCCAGGGGCCTACGAGCAGTACTTC.

The table lists this clonotype with a few counts. The V and J genes are TRBV7-9 and TRBJ1-2, with 11 bases matching TRBD1. The CDR3 is 16 residues long. After removal of 4 bases from V and 2 bases from J, the junction contained 6 bases not matched to a gene. In germline, CDR1 is SEHNR, CDR2 FQNEAQ (reference sequence). The CDR3 nucleotides read TGTGCCAGCAGCTCGGGACAGGGGGTGTGGAACTATGGCTACACCTTC. Translation: CASSSGQGVWNYGYTF.

The V and J genes are TRBV5-1 and TRBJ1-2; TRBD1 matches at 9 bases. V lost 0 bases, J lost 6 bases, and 6 bases stayed unmatched. Germline loops: CDR1 SGHRS, CDR2 YFSETQ. CDR3 length: 15 residues. CDR3 loop: CASSLEDRGLDGYTF. The CDR3 DNA reads TGCGCCAGCAGCTTGGAGGACAGGGGTTTGGATGGCTACACCTTC.

V and J are TRBV12-5 and TRBJ1-1; D remains ambiguous. Germline lookup yields CDR1 LGHNT and CDR2 FRNRAP. This CDR3 has 12 amino acids. V was clipped by 2 bases and J by 4 bases, with 5 bases between them. This chain's CDR3 is CASGLWGTEAFF. Written as DNA, the CDR3 is TGTGCTAGTGGTTTGTGGGGCACTGAAGCTTTCTTT.

Concerning this clonotype itself: A single base separates this from a much larger clone, so it may be a read error. The rearrangement joins TRBV7-2 to TRBJ1-4, with D unclear. From germline, CDR1 is SGHTA and CDR2 FQGNSA. CDR3 length: 12 amino acids. The CDR3 region has the DNA TGTGCCTGCAGCCCCACTTCCGAAAAACTGTTTTTT. Its protein is CACSPTSEKLFF.

The chain employs TRBV5-4 and TRBJ2-3, with TRBD1 matching over 8 bases. Germline CDR1 SGHNT, CDR2 YYREEE (reference sequence). The CDR3 is 14 amino acids. J was trimmed by 5 bases and V by 4 bases; bases with no gene match: 6. This CDR3 reads CASSADRGVDTQYF. The CDR3 DNA reads as TGTGCCAGCAGCGCTGACAGGGGAGTAGATACGCAGTATTTT.

This clonotype was seen a handful of times. The V and J genes are TRBV19 and TRBJ1-2, with D perhaps TRBD1 (5 bases). Looked up from germline, CDR1 is LNHDA and CDR2 is SQIVND (reference sequence). The CDR3 contains 15 residues. Deletions cut 3 bases from V and 4 bases from J, with 15 bases between. The CDR3 DNA follows: TGTGCCAGTAGTATTCAGGGATTCGGCACCTATGGCTACACCTTC. Its protein is CASSIQGFGTYGYTF. Full variable domain (remainder filled in from reference TRBV19 and TRBJ1-2): DGGITQSPKYLFRKEGQNVTLSCEQNLNHDAMYWYRQDPGQGLRLIYYSQIVNDFQKGDIAEGYSVSREKKESFPLTVTSAQKNPTAFYLCASSIQGFGTYGYTFGSGTRLTVV.

In this sample, this clonotype turned up a few times. For the CDR3, the DNA is TGTGCCAGCAGCCCTGCTGGGGACAGGGCCTACGAGCAGTACTTC. Protein sequence: CASSPAGDRAYEQYF. This chain joins TRBV12-3 or TRBV12-4 and TRBJ2-7; 9 bases line up with TRBD1. The trim removed 6 bases at V and 2 bases at J, leaving 8 bases unmatched. The CDR3 loop spans 15 amino acids.

The chain uses TRBV7-3 and TRBJ2-2; TRBD1 is a possible D gene (6 bases). Trimming removed 3 bases at V and 4 bases at J, with 12 bases between. The germline V gene has CDR1 SGHTA and CDR2 FQGTGA. CDR3 size: 15 residues. CDR3: CASSFFPGATGELFF. In DNA, the CDR3 is TGTGCCAGCAGCTTTTTCCCAGGGGCCACCGGGGAGCTGTTTTTT. Full variable domain (outside the CDR3, taken from reference TRBV7-3 and TRBJ2-2): GAGVSQTPSNKVTEKGKYVELRCDPISGHTALYWYRQSLGQGPEFLIYFQGTGAADDSGLPNDRFFAVRPEGSVSTLKIQRTERGDSAVYLCASSFFPGATGELFFGEGSRLTVL.

The J gene is TRBJ2-2, the V gene TRBV19; no clear D gene. CDR1 and CDR2 from the germline V gene are LNHDA and SQIVND (reference sequence). V lost 5 bases, J lost 4 bases, and 11 bases lay in between. The CDR3 contains 14 residues. The chain's CDR3 is CASSAQLSTGELFF. The CDR3 bases are TGTGCCAGTAGTGCCCAACTGTCCACCGGGGAGCTGTTTTTT. Variable domain in full (rest from reference TRBV19 and TRBJ2-2): DGGITQSPKYLFRKEGQNVTLSCEQNLNHDAMYWYRQDPGQGLRLIYYSQIVNDFQKGDIAEGYSVSREKKESFPLTVTSAQKNPTAFYLCASSAQLSTGELFFGEGSRLTVL.